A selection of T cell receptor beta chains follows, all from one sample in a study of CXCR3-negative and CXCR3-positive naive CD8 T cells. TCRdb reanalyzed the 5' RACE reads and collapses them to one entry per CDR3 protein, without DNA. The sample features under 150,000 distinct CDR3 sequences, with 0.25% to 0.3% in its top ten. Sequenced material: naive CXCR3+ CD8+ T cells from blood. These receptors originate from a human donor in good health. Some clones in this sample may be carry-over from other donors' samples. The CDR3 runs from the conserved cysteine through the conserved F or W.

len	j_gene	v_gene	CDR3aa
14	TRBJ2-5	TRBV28	CASSLGQELETQYF
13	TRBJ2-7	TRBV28	CASSYPQGYEQYF
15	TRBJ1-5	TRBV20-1	CSARDMGEGNQPQHF
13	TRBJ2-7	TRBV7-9	CASSLPEPYEQYF
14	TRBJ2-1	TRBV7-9	CASTLLGPDNEQFF
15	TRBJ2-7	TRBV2	CASSDWQGSSYEQYF
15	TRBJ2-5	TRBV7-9	CASSLAMASGETQYF
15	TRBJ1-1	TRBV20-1	CSARDLGGGNTEAFF
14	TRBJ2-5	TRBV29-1	CSVEPETSQETQYF
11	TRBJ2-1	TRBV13	CASSLVYEQFF
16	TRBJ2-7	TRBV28	CASSYGDRGYLYEQYF
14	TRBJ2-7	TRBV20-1	CSARRESSLYEQYF
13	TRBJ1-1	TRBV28	CASTLGATTEAFF
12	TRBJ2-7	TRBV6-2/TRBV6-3	CASSYLAYEQYF
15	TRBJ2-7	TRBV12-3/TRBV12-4	CASSLAEGSSYEQYF
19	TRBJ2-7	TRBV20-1	CSARDVGLAGPQFSDEQYF
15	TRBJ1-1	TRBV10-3	CAISESGGMSTEAFF
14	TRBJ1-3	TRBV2	CATCLRTSGNTIYF
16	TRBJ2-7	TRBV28	CASSLVSGGPSYEQYF
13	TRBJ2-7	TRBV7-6	CASSLEPGSEQYF
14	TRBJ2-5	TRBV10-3	CAISADWEGETQYF
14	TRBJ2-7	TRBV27	CASSTDRSSYEQYF
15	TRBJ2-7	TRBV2	CASSDPGQHSYEQYF
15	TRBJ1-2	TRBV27	CASSLSRTGGYGYTF
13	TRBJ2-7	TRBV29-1	CSVFGGKTYEQYF
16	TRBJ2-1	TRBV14	CASSQPGLAEYNEQFF
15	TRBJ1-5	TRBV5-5	CASSSSLDSYQPQHF
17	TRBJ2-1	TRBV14	CASSQDFLAGPLGEQFF
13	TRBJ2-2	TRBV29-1	CSVVGANTGELFF
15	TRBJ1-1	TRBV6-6	CASSPPPDGNTEAFF
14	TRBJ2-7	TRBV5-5	CASRLDRTDYEQYF
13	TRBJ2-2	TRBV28	CASSFLTPGELFF
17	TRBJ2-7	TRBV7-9	CASSSGTGGVSSYEQYF
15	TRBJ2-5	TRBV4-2	CASSQELAYQETQYF
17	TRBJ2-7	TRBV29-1	CSVEDWNSGQGSYEQYF
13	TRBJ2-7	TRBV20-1	CGAAAGDRYEQYF
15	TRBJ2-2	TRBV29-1	CSVPRTSGRAGELFF
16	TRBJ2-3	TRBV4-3	CASSQDGLAPTDTQYF
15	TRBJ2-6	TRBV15	CATSRGGVGANVLTF
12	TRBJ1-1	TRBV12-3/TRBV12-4	CASSLFNTEAFF
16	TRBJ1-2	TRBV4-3	CASSQDLEGIYSGYTF
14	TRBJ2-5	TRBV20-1	CSAEPAGRRETQYF
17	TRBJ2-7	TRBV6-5	CASSFRASGTSSYEQYF
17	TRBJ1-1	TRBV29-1	CSVRAGRGAVFKTEAFF
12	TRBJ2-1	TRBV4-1	CASLTEGGEQFF
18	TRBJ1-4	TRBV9	CASSPAGTGDSTNEKLFF
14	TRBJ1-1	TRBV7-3	CASSLTGENTEAFF
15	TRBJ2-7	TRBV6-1	CASAGEAGDYYEQYF
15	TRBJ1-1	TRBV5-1	CASSSQPREETEAFF
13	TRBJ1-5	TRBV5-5	CASSLHSNQPQHF
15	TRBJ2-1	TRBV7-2	CASSEGLAAYNEQFF
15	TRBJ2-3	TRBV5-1	CASSSDRAHTDTQYF
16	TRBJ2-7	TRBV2	CASSAVGRRVSYEQYF
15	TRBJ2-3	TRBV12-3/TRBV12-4	CASSPWTGGRDTQYF
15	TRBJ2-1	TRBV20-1	CSGGLAINSYNEQFF
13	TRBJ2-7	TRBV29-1	CSARQGSSYEQYF
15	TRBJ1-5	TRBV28	CASSLLVGYNQPQHF
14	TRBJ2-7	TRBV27	CASSLPGESYEQYF